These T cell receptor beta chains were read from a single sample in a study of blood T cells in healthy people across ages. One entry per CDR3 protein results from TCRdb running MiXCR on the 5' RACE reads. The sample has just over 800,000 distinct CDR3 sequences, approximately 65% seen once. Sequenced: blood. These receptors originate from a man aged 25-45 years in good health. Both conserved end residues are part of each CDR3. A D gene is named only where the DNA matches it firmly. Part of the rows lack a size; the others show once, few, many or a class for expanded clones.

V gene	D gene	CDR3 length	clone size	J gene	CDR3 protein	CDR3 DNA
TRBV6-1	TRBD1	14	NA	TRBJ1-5	CASRTGQGPQPQHF	TGTGCCAGCAGGACGGGACAGGGCCCTCAGCCCCAGCATTTT
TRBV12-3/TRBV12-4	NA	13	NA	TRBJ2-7	CASNRTATYEQYF	TGTGCCAGCAATCGGACAGCCACCTACGAGCAGTACTTC
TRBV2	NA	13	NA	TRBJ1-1	CASGIEMNTEAFF	TGTGCCAGCGGCATCGAGATGAACACTGAAGCTTTCTTT
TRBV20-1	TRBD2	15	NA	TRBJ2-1	CSALSGESSYNEQFF	TGCAGTGCTCTTAGCGGGGAGAGCTCCTACAATGAGCAGTTCTTC
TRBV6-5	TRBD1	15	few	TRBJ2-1	CATGAGTGGVGEQFF	TGTGCCACCGGAGCCGGGACAGGGGGAGTTGGTGAGCAGTTCTTC
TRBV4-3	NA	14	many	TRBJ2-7	CASSPGLLEYEQYF	TGCGCCAGCAGCCCGGGACTTTTGGAGTACGAGCAGTACTTC
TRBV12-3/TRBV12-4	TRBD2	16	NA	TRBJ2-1	CASSLTPSGGRNEQFF	TGTGCCAGCAGTTTAACCCCTAGCGGGGGGAGGAATGAGCAGTTCTTC
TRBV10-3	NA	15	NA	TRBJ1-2	CAILYSKGPTYGYTF	TGTGCCATCTTATATTCTAAGGGGCCTACCTACGGCTACACCTTC
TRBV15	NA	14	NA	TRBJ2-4	CATSRERVRYIQYF	TGTGCCACCAGCAGAGAAAGGGTTCGATACATTCAGTACTTC
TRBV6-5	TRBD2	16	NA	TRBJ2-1	CASKPVGSGEYNEQFF	TGTGCCAGCAAACCGGTAGGGAGCGGGGAATACAATGAGCAGTTCTTC
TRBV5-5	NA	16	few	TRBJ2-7	CASTRASPYRSYEQYF	TGTGCCAGCACCCGAGCTTCCCCGTACCGGTCCTACGAGCAGTACTTC
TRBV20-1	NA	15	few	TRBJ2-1	CSAREPGFSYNEQFF	TGCAGTGCTAGAGAGCCCGGGTTCTCCTACAATGAGCAGTTCTTC
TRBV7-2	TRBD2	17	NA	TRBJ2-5	CASSQRTSGGALETQYF	TGTGCCAGCAGCCAACGGACTAGCGGGGGGGCCCTGGAGACCCAGTACTTC
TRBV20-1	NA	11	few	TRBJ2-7	CSAPLGGAQYF	TGCAGTGCCCCCCTCGGCGGGGCCCAGTACTTC
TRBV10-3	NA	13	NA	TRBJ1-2	CAISESWGDGYTF	TGTGCCATCAGTGAGTCCTGGGGGGATGGCTACACCTTC
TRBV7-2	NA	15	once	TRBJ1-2	CASSLVPGGDYDYTF	TGTGCCAGCAGCTTAGTCCCGGGAGGTGACTATGACTACACCTTC
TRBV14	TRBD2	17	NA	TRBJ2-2	CASSQVSGGPRAGELFF	TGTGCCAGCAGCCAAGTTAGCGGGGGGCCCAGGGCCGGGGAGCTGTTTTTT
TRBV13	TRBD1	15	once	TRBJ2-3	CASTHRDSRTDTQYF	TGTGCCAGCACCCACCGGGACAGCCGCACAGATACGCAGTATTTT
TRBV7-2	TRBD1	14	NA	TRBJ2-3	CASSLDRGADTQYF	TGTGCCAGCAGTCTGGACAGGGGGGCAGATACGCAGTATTTT
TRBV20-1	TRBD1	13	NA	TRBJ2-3	CSAPDRRPDTQYF	TGCAGTGCCCCGGACAGGCGCCCAGATACGCAGTATTTT
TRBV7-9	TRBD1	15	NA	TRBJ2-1	CASSGPGQDYNEQFF	TGTGCCAGCAGCGGTCCCGGACAGGACTACAATGAGCAGTTCTTC
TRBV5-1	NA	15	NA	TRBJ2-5	CASSLARGVQETQYF	TGCGCCAGCAGCTTGGCCCGCGGGGTGCAAGAGACCCAGTACTTC
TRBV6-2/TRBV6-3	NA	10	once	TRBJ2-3	CASGRYTQYF	TGTGCCAGCGGACGATATACGCAGTATTTT
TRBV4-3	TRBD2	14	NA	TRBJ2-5	CASSQDREGDEQYF	TGCGCCAGCAGCCAAGATCGGGAGGGGGATGAGCAGTACTTC
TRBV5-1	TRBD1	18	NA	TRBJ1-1	CASSLPPGQGARNTEAFF	TGCGCCAGCAGCCTACCTCCGGGACAGGGGGCGAGGAACACTGAAGCTTTCTTT
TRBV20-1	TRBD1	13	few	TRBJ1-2	CSAITEDRAGYTF	TGCAGTGCTATAACGGAGGACAGGGCTGGCTACACCTTC
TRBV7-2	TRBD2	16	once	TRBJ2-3	CASSSQTSGAGDTQYF	TGTGCCAGCAGCTCACAAACTAGCGGGGCTGGAGATACGCAGTATTTT